Each of the 18 T cell receptor beta chains below was sequenced from the same sample in a study of blood T cells in healthy people across ages. Then a second PCR, running roughly 7 to 12 cycles, was carried out with a sample-barcoded 5' primer and a J-beta primer mix. TCRdb reprocessed the 5' RACE reads with MiXCR, giving one entry per CDR3 protein. Among 550,000 to 700,000 distinct CDR3 sequences, roughly 28% were seen once, and the ten largest hold under 20%. The sequenced sample was blood. The receptors were gathered from a woman aged 70-85 years in good health.

This clonotype was seen a few times. The chain has TRBV24-1 and TRBJ2-3, with TRBD1 matching 11 bases. The trim removed 10 bases at V and 5 bases at J, leaving 7 bases unmatched. The CDR3 is 14 residues long. Germline CDR1 KGHDR, CDR2 SFDVKD. In DNA form, the CDR3 reads TGTGCCACTTCGGACAGGGGGCAGGTAGATACGCAGTATTTT. This sequence encodes CATSDRGQVDTQYF.

The chain is built from TRBV7-3 and TRBJ2-3, with 7 nucleotides matching TRBD2. Germline CDR1 is SGHTA and CDR2 is FQGTGA. The CDR3 sequence is 16 residues long. The J segment lost 6 bases and the V segment lost 3 bases, leaving 12 bases of the junction unmatched. CDR3 sequence: CASSLNPAGHADTQYF. Here the CDR3 DNA reads TGTGCCAGCAGCTTGAATCCAGCGGGGCATGCGGATACGCAGTATTTT. The full variable domain, with the rest looked up from reference TRBV7-3 and TRBJ2-3, is GAGVSQTPSNKVTEKGKYVELRCDPISGHTALYWYRQSLGQGPEFLIYFQGTGAADDSGLPNDRFFAVRPEGSVSTLKIQRTERGDSAVYLCASSLNPAGHADTQYFGPGTRLTVL.

J is TRBJ2-5 and V is TRBV5-1, with TRBD2 matching over 7 bases. Germline V gene sequence: CDR1 SGHRS, CDR2 YFSETQ. The V segment lost 4 bases and the J segment 8 bases; nucleotides outside the gene matches: 11. The CDR3 covers 14 residues. CDR3 sequence reads: CASSAGVLADTQYF. The CDR3 DNA reads as TGCGCCAGCAGCGCGGGAGTATTAGCAGATACCCAGTACTTC.

This clonotype was found a few times. The chain carries TRBV7-9 and TRBJ2-5; D is possibly TRBD2 (5 bases). The germline gives CDR1 SEHNR, CDR2 FQNEAQ (reference sequence). V was trimmed by 5 bases and J by 11 bases, leaving 27 bases between them. The length of the CDR3 is 16 residues. CDR3 residues: CASSPETQMGLGEQYF. CDR3 nucleotides: TGTGCCAGCAGCCCTGAGACCCAAATGGGCCTGGGAGAGCAGTACTTC.

The chain links TRBV7-9 to TRBJ2-5, with D maybe TRBD1 (5 bases). The CDR3 runs to 13 residues. Germline V lookup: CDR1 SEHNR, CDR2 FQNEAQ (reference sequence). V shed 4 bases and J shed 3 bases, with 9 bases lying between them. This CDR3 is CASSSPREETQYF. The DNA for the CDR3 is TGTGCCAGCAGCTCGCCCAGGGAAGAGACCCAGTACTTC.

The V gene is TRBV6-1, the J gene TRBJ1-2; 9 bases fit TRBD1. This CDR3 spans 16 amino acids. Trimming took 5 bases from V and 3 from J; bases not matched to a gene: 10. In germline, CDR1 is MNHNS, CDR2 SASEGT. The CDR3 sequence is CASSPANRGPDYGYTF. The CDR3, as DNA: TGTGCCAGCAGTCCGGCCAACAGGGGGCCGGACTATGGCTACACCTTC.

This clonotype has just a few counts. Written as DNA, the CDR3 is TGTGCCAGCAGTTACACGGGAGGGTCACGTAATCAGCCCCAGCATTTT. This gives the protein CASSYTGGSRNQPQHF. The chain is built from TRBV6-2 or TRBV6-3 and TRBJ1-5; D gene uncertain. V dropped 2 bases and J dropped 4 bases, with 15 bases sitting between them. The CDR3 extends over 16 amino acids. Per the germline V gene, CDR1 is MNHEY and CDR2 is SVGEGT.

This clonotype was seen only a few times. Lacking the conserved final phenylalanine or tryptophan, this CDR3 likely reflects a read error. J is TRBJ1-1 and V is TRBV5-6; TRBD1 aligns across 8 bases. J gave up 0 bases and V 0 bases, and 4 bases lay outside the gene matches. CDR3 length: 16 residues. Germline-derived CDR1 and CDR2 are SGHDT and YYEEEE. The CDR3 sequence is CASSLVGDRMNTEAFL. The CDR3 coding sequence is TGTGCCAGCAGCTTGGTGGGGGACAGGATGAACACTGAAGCTTTCCTT.

This chain joins TRBV29-1 and TRBJ2-2; no firm D call. Trimming shortened V by 4 bases and J by 1 base, and 7 bases separated the two germline ends. Germline CDR1 SQVTM, CDR2 ANQGSEA. CDR3 size: 13 residues. CDR3 residues: CSVGQRNTGELFF. DNA for the CDR3: TGCAGCGTTGGGCAGAGGAACACCGGGGAGCTGTTTTTT.

This clonotype has more than one count but fewer than ten. This sequence joins TRBV11-1 and TRBJ2-7, with no clear D. This CDR3 is 14 amino acids long. Per germline, CDR1 SGHAT and CDR2 FQDESV (reference sequence). The germline V and J ends were trimmed by 3 bases and 0 bases, with 9 bases remaining between them. CDR3 protein: CASSFSHTSYEQYF. As DNA, the CDR3 is TGTGCCAGCAGCTTTTCCCATACCTCCTACGAGCAGTACTTC.

The chain links TRBV29-1 to TRBJ2-5, with 9 positions matching TRBD1. The CDR3 has 15 residues. Germline V gene lookup returns CDR1 SQVTM and CDR2 ANQGSEA. The CDR3 DNA follows: TGCGGCGCCGAATCCAGGGACAGGGACTGGGGGACCCAGTACTTC. This encodes CGAESRDRDWGTQYF.

The V gene is TRBV3-1, the J gene TRBJ2-2; D remains unclear. Germline V gene sequence: CDR1 LGHDT, CDR2 YNNKEL (reference sequence). V lost 8 bases and J lost 1, with 8 bases in between. This CDR3 has 13 amino acids. The CDR3 protein is CASSEENTGELFF. CDR3 bases: TGTGCCAGCTCTGAGGAGAACACCGGGGAGCTGTTTTTT.

This clonotype was seen at least ten times. The chain employs TRBV7-2 and TRBJ1-1; no definite D call. The CDR3 extends over 14 amino acids. The germline V gene encodes CDR1 SGHTA and CDR2 FQGNSA. The germline V and J ends were trimmed by 1 base and 0 bases, with 6 bases remaining between them. This CDR3 is CASSLGRVNTEAFF. For the CDR3, the DNA is TGTGCCAGCAGCTTAGGCAGAGTGAACACTGAAGCTTTCTTT.

This clonotype was recorded a few times. J is TRBJ2-7 and V is TRBV4-3, with D uncertain. Trimming cost V 0 bases and J 4 bases, with 7 bases left between them. The CDR3 consists of 13 residues. Germline values: CDR1 LGHNA, CDR2 YSLEER. DNA for the CDR3: TGCGCCAGCAGCCAAGATAGAAGGTACGAGCAGTACTTC. This encodes CASSQDRRYEQYF.

CDR3 nucleotides: TGTGCCAGCAGCTTAATTTCCCCCTATGGCTACACCTTC. It codes for CASSLISPYGYTF. The V gene is TRBV7-2, the J gene TRBJ1-2; D is undetermined. In germline, CDR1 is SGHTA, CDR2 FQGNSA. The CDR3 has 13 amino acids. V was clipped by 2 bases and J by 4 bases, with 8 bases between them.

A word on this clonotype: Given the absence of the conserved phenylalanine or tryptophan at the CDR3 end, a read error is likely. The J gene is TRBJ1-2, the V gene TRBV7-9; perhaps TRBD1 as D (5 bases). Germline V gene lookup returns CDR1 SEHNR and CDR2 FQNEAQ (reference sequence). The CDR3 totals 16 residues. V dropped 4 bases and J dropped 4 bases, with 19 bases sitting between them. The CDR3 nucleotides read TGTGCCAGCAGCTATGACGAGTGGGGGTTCTCCTATGGCTACACCCTC. Its protein is CASSYDEWGFSYGYTL.

The CDR3 DNA follows: TGTGCCAGTCGTTTACCCGGGGGGGGAACAGATACGCAGTATTTT. Translated, it gives CASRLPGGGTDTQYF. The gene calls are TRBV6-5 and TRBJ2-3; TRBD2 agrees at 8 bases. Germline CDR1 and CDR2: MNHEY and SVGAGI. Unmatched junction bases numbered 11, after V lost 9 bases and J lost 3 bases. CDR3 length: 15 amino acids.

The chain is built from TRBV5-1 and TRBJ2-2; 9 positions agree with TRBD2. The J segment lost 5 bases and the V segment lost 1 base, leaving 6 bases of the junction unmatched. The CDR3 is made up of 16 amino acids. Germline V gene sequence: CDR1 SGHRS, CDR2 YFSETQ. CDR3 loop: CASSLFSAGGTGELFF. The CDR3 DNA reads TGCGCCAGCAGCTTGTTCTCAGCGGGGGGAACCGGGGAGCTGTTTTTT. Full variable domain (rest looked up from reference TRBV5-1 and TRBJ2-2): KAGVTQTPRYLIKTRGQQVTLSCSPISGHRSVSWYQQTPGQGLQFLFEYFSETQRNKGNFPGRFSGRQFSNSRSEMNVSTLELGDSALYLCASSLFSAGGTGELFFGEGSRLTVL.